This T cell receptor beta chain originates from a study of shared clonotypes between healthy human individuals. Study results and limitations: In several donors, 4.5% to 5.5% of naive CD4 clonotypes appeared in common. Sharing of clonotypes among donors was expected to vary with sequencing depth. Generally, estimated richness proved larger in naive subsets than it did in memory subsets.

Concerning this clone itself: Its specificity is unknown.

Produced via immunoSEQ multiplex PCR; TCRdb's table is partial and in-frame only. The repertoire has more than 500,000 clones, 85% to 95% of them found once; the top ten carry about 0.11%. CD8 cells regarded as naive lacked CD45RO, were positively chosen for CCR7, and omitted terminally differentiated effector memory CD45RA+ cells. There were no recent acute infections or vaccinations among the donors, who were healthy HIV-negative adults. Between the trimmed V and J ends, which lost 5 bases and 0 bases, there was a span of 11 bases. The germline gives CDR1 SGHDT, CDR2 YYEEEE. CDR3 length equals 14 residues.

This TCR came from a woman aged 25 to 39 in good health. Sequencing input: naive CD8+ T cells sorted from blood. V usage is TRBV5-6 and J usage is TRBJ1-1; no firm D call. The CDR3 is CASRPRRVNTEAFF. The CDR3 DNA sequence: TGTGCCAGCAGGCCCAGACGGGTGAACACTGAAGCTTTCTTT.